What follows is one TCR beta chain and its context. The target antigen is unknown. Stable hyperthyroidism meant no progression to ophthalmopathy within 18 months of follow-up. Trimming took off 0 bases at V and 3 bases at J, with 6 bases between the two ends. Germline CDR1 is MNHNS and CDR2 is SASEGT. The CDR3 runs 15 residues. Using RNA transcripts, the TCR beta CDR3 regions were amplified. HTBI primers were employed in first-round RT-PCR, then a second-round multiplex PCR followed. One entry per CDR3 protein, called by TCRdb with MiXCR from the multiplex PCR reads. The sample contains 400,000 to 450,000 distinct CDR3 sequences, about 21% of which appear only once. The sample comes from a study of Graves' ophthalmopathy and Graves' hyperthyroidism. General study points: Blood also harbored most expanded thyroid clonotypes above 0.001 frequency.

The sequenced sample was peripheral blood. The sequence came from a young woman with stable Graves' hyperthyroidism. The chain carries TRBV6-1 and TRBJ1-6; no reliable D call. CDR3 coding DNA: TGTGCCAGCAGTGAAGCTATGGACTATAATTCACCCCTCCACTTT. Translated: CASSEAMDYNSPLHF.